The following is a T cell receptor (beta chain) sequence with its context. TCRdb's table, derived via immunoSEQ multiplex PCR, lists solely in-frame clones and lacks some. The table lists about 67,000 clones, around 90% of them singletons. From germline, CDR1 is SQVTM and CDR2 ANQGSEA. V lost 7 bases, J lost 4 bases, and 7 bases stayed unmatched. The CDR3 loop spans 12 amino acids. This record comes from a study of T cell changes during pregnancy in multiple sclerosis. The TCR sequence derives from a female donor with multiple sclerosis, enrolled in a pregnancy study. The material sequenced was peripheral blood, taken after pregnancy. The rearrangement uses TRBV29-1 and TRBJ2-7, with 7 bases lining up with TRBD2. CDR3 nucleotide sequence: TGCAGCGCTGGACAAGCGGGATACGAGCAGTACTTC. Translating it yields CSAGQAGYEQYF.